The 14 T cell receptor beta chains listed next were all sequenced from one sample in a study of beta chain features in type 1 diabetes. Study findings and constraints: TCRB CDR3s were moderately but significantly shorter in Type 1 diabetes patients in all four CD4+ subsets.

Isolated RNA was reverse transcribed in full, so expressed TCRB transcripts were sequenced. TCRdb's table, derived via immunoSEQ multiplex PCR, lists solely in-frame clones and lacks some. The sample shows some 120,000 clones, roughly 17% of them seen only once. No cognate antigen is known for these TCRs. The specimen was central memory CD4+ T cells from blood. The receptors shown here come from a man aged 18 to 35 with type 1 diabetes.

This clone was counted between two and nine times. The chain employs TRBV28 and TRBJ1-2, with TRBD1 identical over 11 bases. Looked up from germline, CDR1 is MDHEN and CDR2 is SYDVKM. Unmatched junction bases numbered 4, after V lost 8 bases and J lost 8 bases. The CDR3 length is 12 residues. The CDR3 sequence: CASRTGGNGYTF. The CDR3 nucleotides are TGTGCCAGCCGGACAGGGGGCAACGGCTACACCTTC.

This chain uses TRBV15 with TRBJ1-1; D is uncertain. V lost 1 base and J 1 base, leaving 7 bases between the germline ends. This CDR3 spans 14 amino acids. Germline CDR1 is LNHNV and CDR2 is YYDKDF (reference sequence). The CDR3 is CATSRGGGNTEAFF. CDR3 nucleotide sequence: TGTGCCACCAGCAGAGGGGGAGGGAACACTGAAGCTTTCTTT. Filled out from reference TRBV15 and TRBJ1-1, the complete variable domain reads DAMVIQNPRYQVTQFGKPVTLSCSQTLNHNVMYWYQQKSSQAPKLLFHYYDKDFNNEADTPDNFQSRRPNTSFCFLDIRSPGLGDTAMYLCATSRGGGNTEAFFGQGTRLTVV.

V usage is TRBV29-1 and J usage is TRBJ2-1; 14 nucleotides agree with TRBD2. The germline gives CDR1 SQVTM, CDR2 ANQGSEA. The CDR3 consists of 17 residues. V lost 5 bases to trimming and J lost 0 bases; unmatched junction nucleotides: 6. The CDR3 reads CSVTGLAGANSYNEQFF. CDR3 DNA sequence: TGCAGCGTTACGGGACTAGCGGGAGCGAACTCCTACAATGAGCAGTTCTTC.

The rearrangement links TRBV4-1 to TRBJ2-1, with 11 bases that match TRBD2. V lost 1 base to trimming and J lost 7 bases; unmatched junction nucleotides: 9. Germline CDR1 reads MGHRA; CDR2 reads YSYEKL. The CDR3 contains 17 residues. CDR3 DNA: TGCGCCAGCAGCCAAGCGTTCCTAGCGGGAGGCCGGAATGAGCAGTTCTTC. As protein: CASSQAFLAGGRNEQFF.

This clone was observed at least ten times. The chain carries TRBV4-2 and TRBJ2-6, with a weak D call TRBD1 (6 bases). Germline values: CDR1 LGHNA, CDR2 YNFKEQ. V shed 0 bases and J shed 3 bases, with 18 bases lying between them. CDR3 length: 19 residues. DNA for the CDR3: TGTGCCAGCAGCCAAGATCTTGGTAGACAGACAGGTGGGGCCAACGTCCTGACTTTC. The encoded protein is CASSQDLGRQTGGANVLTF.

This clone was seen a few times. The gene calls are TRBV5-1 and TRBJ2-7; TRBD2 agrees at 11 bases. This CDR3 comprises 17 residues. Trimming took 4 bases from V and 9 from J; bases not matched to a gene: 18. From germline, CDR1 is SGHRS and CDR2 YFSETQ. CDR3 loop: CASSPSPEGLAGGRQYF. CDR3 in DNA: TGCGCCAGCAGCCCCTCACCGGAAGGCCTAGCGGGAGGTCGGCAGTACTTC.

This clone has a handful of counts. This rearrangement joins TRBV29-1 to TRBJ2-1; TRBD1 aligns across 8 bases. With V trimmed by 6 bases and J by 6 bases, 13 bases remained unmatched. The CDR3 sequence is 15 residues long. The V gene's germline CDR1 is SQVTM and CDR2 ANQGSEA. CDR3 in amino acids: CSVYRATGAFNEQFF. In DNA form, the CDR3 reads TGCAGCGTGTATAGAGCGACAGGGGCCTTCAATGAGCAGTTCTTC.

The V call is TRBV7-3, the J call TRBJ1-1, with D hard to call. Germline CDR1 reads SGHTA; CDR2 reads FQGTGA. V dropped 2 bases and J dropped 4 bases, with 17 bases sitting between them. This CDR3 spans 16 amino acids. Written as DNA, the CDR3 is TGTGCCAGCAGCTTACCGGTAGGACCTCTCGGCACTGAAGCTTTCTTT. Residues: CASSLPVGPLGTEAFF.

CDR3 DNA: TGTGCCAGCAGCTTCCCGGGACTCCAACAGTACAATGAGCAGTTCTTC. Protein product: CASSFPGLQQYNEQFF. The rearrangement links TRBV5-6 to TRBJ2-1, with D maybe TRBD2 (6 bases). Germline V CDR1 and CDR2: SGHDT, YYEEEE. V dropped 2 bases and J dropped 4 bases, with 16 bases sitting between them. This CDR3 is 16 amino acids long. The full variable domain, its missing parts supplied by reference TRBV5-6 and TRBJ2-1, is DAGVTQSPTHLIKTRGQQVTLRCSPKSGHDTVSWYQQALGQGPQFIFQYYEEEERQRGNFPDRFSGHQFPNYSSELNVNALLLGDSALYLCASSFPGLQQYNEQFFGPGTRLTVL.

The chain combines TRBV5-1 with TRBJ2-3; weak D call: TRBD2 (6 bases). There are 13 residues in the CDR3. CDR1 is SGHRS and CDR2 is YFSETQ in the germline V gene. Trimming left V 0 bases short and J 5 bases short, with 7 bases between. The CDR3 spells CASSLEGGDTQYF. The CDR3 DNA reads TGCGCCAGCAGCTTGGAGGGAGGAGATACGCAGTATTTT.

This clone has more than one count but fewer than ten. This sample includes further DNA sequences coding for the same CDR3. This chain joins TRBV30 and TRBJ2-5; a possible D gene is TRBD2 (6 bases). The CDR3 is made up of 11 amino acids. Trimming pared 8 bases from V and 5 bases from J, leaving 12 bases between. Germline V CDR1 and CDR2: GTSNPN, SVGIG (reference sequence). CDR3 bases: TGTGCCGGGGGGTGGGGGGAGACCCAGTACTTC. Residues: CAGGWGETQYF.

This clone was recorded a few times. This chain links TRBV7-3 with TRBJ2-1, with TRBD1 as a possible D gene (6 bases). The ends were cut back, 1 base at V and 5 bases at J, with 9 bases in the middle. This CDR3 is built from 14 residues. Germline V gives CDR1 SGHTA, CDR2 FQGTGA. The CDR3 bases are TGTGCCAGCAGCTTAATGGGACAACACAATGAGCAGTTCTTC. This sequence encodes CASSLMGQHNEQFF.

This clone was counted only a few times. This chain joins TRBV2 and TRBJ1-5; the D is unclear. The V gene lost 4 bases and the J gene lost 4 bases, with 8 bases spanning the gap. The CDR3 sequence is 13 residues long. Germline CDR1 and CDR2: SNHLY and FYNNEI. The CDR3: CASSGGNNQPQHF. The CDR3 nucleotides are TGTGCCAGCAGTGGGGGAAATAATCAGCCCCAGCATTTT.

CDR3 protein: CASSPRPVEETQYF. As DNA, the CDR3 is TGTGCCAGCTCACCACGTCCCGTTGAGGAGACCCAGTACTTC. The chain links TRBV18 to TRBJ2-5; D is uncertain. With 1 base removed from V and 5 bases from J, the gap between germline ends came to 11 bases. From germline, CDR1 is KGHSH and CDR2 LQKENI. CDR3 length equals 14 residues. Supplemented by reference TRBV18 and TRBJ2-5, the full variable domain reads NAGVMQNPRHLVRRRGQEARLRCSPMKGHSHVYWYRQLPEEGLKFMVYLQKENIIDESGMPKERFSAEFPKEGPSILRIQQVVRGDSAAYFCASSPRPVEETQYFGPGTRLLVL.